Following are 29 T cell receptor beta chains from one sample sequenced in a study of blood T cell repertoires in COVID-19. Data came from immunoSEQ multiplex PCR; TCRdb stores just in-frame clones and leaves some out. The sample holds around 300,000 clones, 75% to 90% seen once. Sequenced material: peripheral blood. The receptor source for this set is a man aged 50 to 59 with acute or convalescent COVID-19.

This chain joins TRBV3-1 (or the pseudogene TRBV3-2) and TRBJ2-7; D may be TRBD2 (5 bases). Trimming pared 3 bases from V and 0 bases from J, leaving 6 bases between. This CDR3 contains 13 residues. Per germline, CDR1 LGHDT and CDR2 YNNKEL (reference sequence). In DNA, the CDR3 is TGTGCCAGCAGCCAGCGGGCCTCCTACGAGCAGTACTTC. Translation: CASSQRASYEQYF.

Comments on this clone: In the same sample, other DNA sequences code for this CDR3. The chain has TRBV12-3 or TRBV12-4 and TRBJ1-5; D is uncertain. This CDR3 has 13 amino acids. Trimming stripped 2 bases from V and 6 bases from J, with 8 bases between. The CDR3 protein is CASSLTGGQPQHF. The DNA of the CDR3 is TGTGCCAGCAGTTTAACCGGCGGTCAGCCCCAGCATTTT.

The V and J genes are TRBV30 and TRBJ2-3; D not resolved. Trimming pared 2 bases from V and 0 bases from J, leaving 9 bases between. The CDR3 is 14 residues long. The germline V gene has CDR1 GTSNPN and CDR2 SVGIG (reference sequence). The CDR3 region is CAWSRSISTDTQYF. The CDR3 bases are TGTGCCTGGAGTCGGTCGATTAGCACAGATACGCAGTATTTT. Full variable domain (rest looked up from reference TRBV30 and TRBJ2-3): SQTIHQWPATLVQPVGSPLSLECTVEGTSNPNLYWYRQAAGRGLQLLFYSVGIGQISSEVPQNLSASRPQDRQFILSSKKLLLSDSGFYLCAWSRSISTDTQYFGPGTRLTVL.

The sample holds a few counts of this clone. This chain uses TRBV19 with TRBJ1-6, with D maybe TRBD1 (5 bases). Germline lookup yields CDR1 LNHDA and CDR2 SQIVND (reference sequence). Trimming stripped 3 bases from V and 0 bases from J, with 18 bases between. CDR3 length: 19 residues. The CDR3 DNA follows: TGTGCCAGTAGTATCGGAGACAGAGTTTTCGTCTCCTATAATTCACCCCTCCACTTT. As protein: CASSIGDRVFVSYNSPLHF. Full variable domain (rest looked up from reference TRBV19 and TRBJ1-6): DGGITQSPKYLFRKEGQNVTLSCEQNLNHDAMYWYRQDPGQGLRLIYYSQIVNDFQKGDIAEGYSVSREKKESFPLTVTSAQKNPTAFYLCASSIGDRVFVSYNSPLHFGNGTRLTVT.

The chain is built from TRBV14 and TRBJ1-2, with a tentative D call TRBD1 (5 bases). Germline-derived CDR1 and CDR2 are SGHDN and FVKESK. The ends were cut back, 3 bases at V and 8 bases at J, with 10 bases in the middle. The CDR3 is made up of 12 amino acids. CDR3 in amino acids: CASSHQGTGYTF. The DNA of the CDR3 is TGTGCCAGCAGCCACCAGGGTACGGGCTACACCTTC.

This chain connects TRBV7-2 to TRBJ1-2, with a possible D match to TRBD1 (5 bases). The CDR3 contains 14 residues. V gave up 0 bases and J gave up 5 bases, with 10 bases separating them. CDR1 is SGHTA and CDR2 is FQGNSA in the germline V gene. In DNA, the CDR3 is TGTGCCAGCAGCTTAGCGGTACAGGATTATGGCTACACCTTC. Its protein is CASSLAVQDYGYTF.

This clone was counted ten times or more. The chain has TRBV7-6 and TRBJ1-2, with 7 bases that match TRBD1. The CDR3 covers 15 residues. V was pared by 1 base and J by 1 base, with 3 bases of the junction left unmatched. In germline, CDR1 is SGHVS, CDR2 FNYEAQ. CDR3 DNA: TGTGCCAGCAGCTTAGAAACAGGGGTTAACTATGGCTACACCTTC. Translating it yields CASSLETGVNYGYTF.

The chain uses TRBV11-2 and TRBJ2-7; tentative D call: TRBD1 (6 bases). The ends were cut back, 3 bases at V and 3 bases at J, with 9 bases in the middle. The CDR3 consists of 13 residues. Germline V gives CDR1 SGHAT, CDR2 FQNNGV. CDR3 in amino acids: CASSFGQIYEQYF. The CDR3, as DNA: TGTGCCAGCAGCTTTGGACAGATCTACGAGCAGTACTTC.

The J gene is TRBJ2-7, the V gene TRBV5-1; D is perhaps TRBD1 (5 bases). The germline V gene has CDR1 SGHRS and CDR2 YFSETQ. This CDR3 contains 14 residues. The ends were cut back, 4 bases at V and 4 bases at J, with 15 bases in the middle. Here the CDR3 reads CASSKIGAGYEQYF. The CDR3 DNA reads TGCGCCAGCAGCAAGATTGGGGCAGGGTACGAGCAGTACTTC.

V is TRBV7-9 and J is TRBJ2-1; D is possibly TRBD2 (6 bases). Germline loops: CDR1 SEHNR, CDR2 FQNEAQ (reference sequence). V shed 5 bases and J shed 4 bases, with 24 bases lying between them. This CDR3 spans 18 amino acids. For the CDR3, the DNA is TGTGCCAGCAGCCCTACTTTAACCGAGACTAGTAGTTACAATGAGCAGTTCTTC. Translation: CASSPTLTETSSYNEQFF.

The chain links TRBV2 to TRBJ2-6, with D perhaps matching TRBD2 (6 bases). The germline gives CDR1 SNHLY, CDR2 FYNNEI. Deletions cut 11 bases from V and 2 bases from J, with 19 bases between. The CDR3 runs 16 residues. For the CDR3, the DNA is TGTGCCGGCCAGGAGGGTACAGCGCCTGGGGCCAACGTCCTGACTTTC. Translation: CAGQEGTAPGANVLTF.

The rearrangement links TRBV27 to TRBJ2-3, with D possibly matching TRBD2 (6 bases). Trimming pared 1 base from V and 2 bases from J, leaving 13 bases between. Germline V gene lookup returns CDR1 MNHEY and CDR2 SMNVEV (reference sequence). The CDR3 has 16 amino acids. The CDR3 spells CASSLYPGEPTDTQYF. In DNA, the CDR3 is TGTGCCAGCAGTTTATACCCGGGGGAGCCCACAGATACGCAGTATTTT.

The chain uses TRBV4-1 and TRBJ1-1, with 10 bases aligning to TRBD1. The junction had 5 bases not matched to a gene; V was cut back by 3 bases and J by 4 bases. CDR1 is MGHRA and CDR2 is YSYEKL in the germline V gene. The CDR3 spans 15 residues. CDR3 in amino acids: CASSQGQGRSTEAFF. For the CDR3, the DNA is TGCGCCAGCAGCCAGGGACAGGGGAGGAGCACTGAAGCTTTCTTT.

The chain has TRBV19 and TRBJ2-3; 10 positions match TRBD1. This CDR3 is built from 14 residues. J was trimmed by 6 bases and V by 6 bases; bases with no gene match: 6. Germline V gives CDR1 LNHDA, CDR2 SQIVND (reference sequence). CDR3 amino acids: CASRKTGGSDTQYF. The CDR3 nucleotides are TGTGCCAGTAGGAAGACAGGGGGCTCTGATACGCAGTATTTT.

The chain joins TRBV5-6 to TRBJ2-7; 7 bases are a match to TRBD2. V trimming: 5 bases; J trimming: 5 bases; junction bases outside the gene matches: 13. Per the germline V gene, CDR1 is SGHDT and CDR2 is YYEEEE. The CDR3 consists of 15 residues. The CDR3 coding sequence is TGTGCCAGCAGTAGTGCGGGTCGGGGGGACGACGAGCAGTACTTC. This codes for CASSSAGRGDDEQYF. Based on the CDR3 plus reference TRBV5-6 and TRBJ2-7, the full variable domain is DAGVTQSPTHLIKTRGQQVTLRCSPKSGHDTVSWYQQALGQGPQFIFQYYEEEERQRGNFPDRFSGHQFPNYSSELNVNALLLGDSALYLCASSSAGRGDDEQYFGPGTRLTVT.

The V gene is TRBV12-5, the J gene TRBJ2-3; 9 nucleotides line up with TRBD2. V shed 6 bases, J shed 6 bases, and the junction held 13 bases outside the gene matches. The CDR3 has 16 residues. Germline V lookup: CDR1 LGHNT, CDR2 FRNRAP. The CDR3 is CASGHTAGGPRDTQYF. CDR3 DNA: TGTGCTAGTGGCCATACGGCGGGGGGGCCCCGGGATACGCAGTATTTT.

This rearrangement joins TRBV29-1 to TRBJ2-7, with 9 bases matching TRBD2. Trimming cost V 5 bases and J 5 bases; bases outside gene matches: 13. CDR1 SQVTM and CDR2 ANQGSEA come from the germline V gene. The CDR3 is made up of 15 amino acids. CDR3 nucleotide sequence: TGCAGCGTTAGCGGGGGGCAGGGGCGGGTTAACGAGCAGTACTTC. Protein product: CSVSGGQGRVNEQYF.

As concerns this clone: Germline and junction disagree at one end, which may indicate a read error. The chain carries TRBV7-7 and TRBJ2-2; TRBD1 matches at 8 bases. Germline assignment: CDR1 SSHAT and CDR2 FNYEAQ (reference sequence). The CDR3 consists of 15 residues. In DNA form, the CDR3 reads TGTGCTAGCAGCCACCGGACAGGGAGCACCGGGGAGCTGTTTTTT. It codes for CASSHRTGSTGELFF.

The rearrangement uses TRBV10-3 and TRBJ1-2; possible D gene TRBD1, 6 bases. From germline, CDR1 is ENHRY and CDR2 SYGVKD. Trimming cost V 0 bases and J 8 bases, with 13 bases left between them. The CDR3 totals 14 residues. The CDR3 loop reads CAISESRTDSGYTF. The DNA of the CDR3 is TGTGCCATCAGTGAGTCGAGGACAGATAGCGGCTACACCTTC.

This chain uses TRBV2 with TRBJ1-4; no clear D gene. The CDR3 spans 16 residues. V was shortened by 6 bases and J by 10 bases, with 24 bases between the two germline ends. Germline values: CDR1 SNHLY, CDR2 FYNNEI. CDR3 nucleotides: TGTGCCAGCAGCCCCCGCGGGCGGGCTCCGGGCGGAAAACTGTTTTTT. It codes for CASSPRGRAPGGKLFF.

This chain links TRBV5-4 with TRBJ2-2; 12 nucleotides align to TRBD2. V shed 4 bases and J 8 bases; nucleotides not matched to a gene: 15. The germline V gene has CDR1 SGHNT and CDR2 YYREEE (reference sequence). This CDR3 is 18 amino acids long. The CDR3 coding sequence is TGTGCCAGCAGCCTGGGTCACCTAGCGGGGGGGAGCCCGGGGGAGCTGTTTTTT. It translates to CASSLGHLAGGSPGELFF.

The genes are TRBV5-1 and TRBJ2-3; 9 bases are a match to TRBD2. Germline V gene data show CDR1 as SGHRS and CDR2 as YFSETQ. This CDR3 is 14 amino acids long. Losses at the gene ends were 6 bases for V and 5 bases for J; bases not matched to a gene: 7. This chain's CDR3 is CASTSTSGLDTQYF. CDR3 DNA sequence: TGCGCCAGCACTTCGACTAGCGGTTTAGATACGCAGTATTTT.

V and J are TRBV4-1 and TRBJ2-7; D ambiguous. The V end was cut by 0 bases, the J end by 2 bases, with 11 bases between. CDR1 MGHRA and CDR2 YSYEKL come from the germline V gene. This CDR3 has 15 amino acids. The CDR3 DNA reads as TGCGCCAGCAGCCAAGAAACCGGTTTTGCCTACGAGCAGTACTTC. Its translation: CASSQETGFAYEQYF.

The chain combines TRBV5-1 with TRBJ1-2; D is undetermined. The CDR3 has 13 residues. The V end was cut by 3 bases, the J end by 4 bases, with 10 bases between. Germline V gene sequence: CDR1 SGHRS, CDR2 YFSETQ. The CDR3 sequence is CASSSRLVYGYTF. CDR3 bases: TGCGCCAGCAGCTCTAGGTTGGTCTATGGCTACACCTTC.

The CDR3 spells CASSLGGGTDTQYF. The CDR3 DNA follows: TGTGCCAGCAGTTTAGGGGGGGGCACAGATACGCAGTATTTT. The genes are TRBV14 and TRBJ2-3, with D possibly TRBD2 on 7 matching bases. The V gene lost 6 bases and the J gene lost 1 base, with 11 bases spanning the gap. This CDR3 region has 14 residues. Germline V lookup: CDR1 SGHDN, CDR2 FVKESK.

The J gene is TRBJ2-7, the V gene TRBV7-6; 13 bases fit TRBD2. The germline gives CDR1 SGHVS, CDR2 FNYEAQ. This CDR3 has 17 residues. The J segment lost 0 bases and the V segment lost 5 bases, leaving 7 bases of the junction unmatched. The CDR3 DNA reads TGTGCCAGCAGCCCTGGGACTAGCGGGGCTCTCTCCTACGAGCAGTACTTC. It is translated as CASSPGTSGALSYEQYF.

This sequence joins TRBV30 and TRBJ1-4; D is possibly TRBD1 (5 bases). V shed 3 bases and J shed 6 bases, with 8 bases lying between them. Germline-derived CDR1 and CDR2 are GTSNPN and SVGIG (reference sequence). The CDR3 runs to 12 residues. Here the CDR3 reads CAWSGGDEKLFF. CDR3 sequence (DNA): TGTGCCTGGAGCGGAGGGGATGAAAAACTGTTTTTT.

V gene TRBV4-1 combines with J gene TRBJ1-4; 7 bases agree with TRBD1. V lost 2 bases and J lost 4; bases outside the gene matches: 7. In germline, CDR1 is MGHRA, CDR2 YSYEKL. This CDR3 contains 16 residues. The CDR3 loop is CASSQPNRGSNEKLFF. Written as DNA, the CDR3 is TGCGCCAGCAGCCAACCAAACAGGGGAAGTAATGAAAAACTGTTTTTT.

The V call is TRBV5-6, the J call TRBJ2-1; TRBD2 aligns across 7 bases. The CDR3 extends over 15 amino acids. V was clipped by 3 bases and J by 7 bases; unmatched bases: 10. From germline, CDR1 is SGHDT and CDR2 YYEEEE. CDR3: CASSSRLAGLNEQFF. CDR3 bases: TGTGCCAGCAGCTCCCGACTAGCAGGGCTTAATGAGCAGTTCTTC.